These T cell receptor beta chains were read from a single sample in a study of graft-versus-host responses after intestinal transplantation. Sequencing used immunoSEQ multiplex PCR; TCRdb keeps in-frame clones, though not all of them. The data show 70,000 to 100,000 clones, with 85% to 90% seen just once and under 0.4% held by the top ten. No antigen has been assigned to these receptors. Specimen: unstimulated CD4+ T cells sorted from spleen or lymph node cells, collected before intestinal transplant. Source of these receptors: a human donor who received an intestinal transplant. Each CDR3 is given with its conserved first and last residue. D genes are given only for firm matches. Size values are once, few and many counts, or a class for expanded clones, and some rows have none.

v_call	clone_size	d_call	j_call	cdr3_aa	cdr3_nt
TRBV2	.	.	TRBJ1-4	CASSEGRKGEKLFF	TGTGCCAGCAGTGAAGGGAGAAAGGGGGAAAAACTGTTTTTT
TRBV18	.	.	TRBJ2-6	CASSPRSGRGDPSGANVLTF	TGTGCCAGCTCACCTCGCTCCGGGCGGGGCGATCCCTCTGGGGCCAACGTCCTGACTTTC
TRBV10-3	.	TRBD1	TRBJ1-6	CAISEGQGNSPLHF	TGTGCCATCAGTGAGGGACAGGGGAATTCACCCCTCCACTTT
TRBV6-1	.	.	TRBJ2-7	CASSVRGPSYEQYF	TGTGCCAGCAGTGTTAGGGGCCCGTCCTACGAGCAGTACTTC
TRBV5-1	once	TRBD1	TRBJ2-3	CASSDRGTTDTQYF	TGCGCCAGCAGCGACAGGGGAACTACAGATACGCAGTATTTT
TRBV6-5	.	TRBD1	TRBJ2-7	CASSTYGTGGHEQYF	TGTGCCAGCAGTACCTACGGGACAGGGGGCCACGAGCAGTACTTC
TRBV14	.	.	TRBJ1-3	CASSQEKTGNTIYF	TGTGCCAGCAGCCAAGAAAAGACAGGAAACACCATATATTTT
TRBV5-1	.	.	TRBJ2-4	CASSLGGTTENIQYF	TGCGCCAGCAGCTTGGGGGGGACAACGGAAAACATTCAGTACTTC
TRBV28	.	.	TRBJ1-2	CASSSGSGYTF	TGTGCCAGCAGTTCGGGGTCGGGCTACACCTTC
TRBV2	.	.	TRBJ2-3	CAGPTKGGTDTQYF	TGTGCCGGACCGACTAAGGGGGGGACAGATACGCAGTATTTT
TRBV29-1	.	.	TRBJ2-3	CSVEWAYTQYF	TGCAGCGTTGAGTGGGCCTATACGCAGTATTTT
TRBV7-2	.	TRBD2	TRBJ2-5	CASSLGGGGRTVETQYF	TGTGCCAGCAGCTTGGGCGGGGGGGGCCGAACTGTGGAGACCCAGTACTTC
TRBV27	.	TRBD2	TRBJ2-5	CASSFRVSGMAHF	TGTGCCAGCAGTTTCCGAGTTAGCGGGATGGCCCACTTC
TRBV28	.	TRBD2	TRBJ2-3	CASQGGSGRPDTQYF	TGTGCCAGCCAGGGAGGCAGCGGGAGACCGGATACGCAGTATTTT
TRBV11-2	.	TRBD2	TRBJ2-3	CASSLGSGGSDTQYF	TGTGCCAGCAGCTTAGGAAGCGGGGGATCAGATACGCAGTATTTT
TRBV28	.	.	TRBJ1-2	CASTPGVVRGGYTF	TGTGCCAGCACCCCCGGAGTGGTCAGGGGAGGCTACACCTTC
TRBV30	.	.	TRBJ1-2	CAWSPRREVSYGYTF	TGTGCCTGGAGTCCCCGACGGGAGGTTAGCTATGGCTACACCTTC
TRBV28	.	TRBD1	TRBJ1-5	CASSPNRGAKSNQPQHF	TGTGCCAGCAGTCCAAACAGGGGAGCTAAGTCGAATCAGCCCCAGCATTTT
TRBV7-9	.	.	TRBJ2-5	CASSLAGQTQYF	TGTGCCAGCAGCTTAGCTGGCCAGACCCAGTACTTC
TRBV2	.	TRBD1	TRBJ2-7	CASRDRTGGEQYF	TGTGCCAGCAGGGATCGAACAGGGGGAGAGCAGTACTTC
TRBV28	.	.	TRBJ2-3	CASSLSGFTTDTQYF	TGTGCCAGCAGTTTATCAGGGTTCACCACAGATACGCAGTATTTT
TRBV28	.	TRBD2	TRBJ2-7	CASSFVPGTTSYEQYF	TGTGCCAGCAGTTTTGTTCCCGGGACTACCTCCTACGAGCAGTACTTC
TRBV5-1	.	TRBD2	TRBJ2-3	CASSWLLAASTDTQYF	TGCGCCAGCAGCTGGCTGCTAGCGGCTAGCACAGATACGCAGTATTTT
TRBV28	.	TRBD1	TRBJ1-4	CASSGNSGGFGEKLFF	TGTGCCAGCAGCGGAAACTCAGGGGGTTTTGGGGAAAAACTGTTTTTT
TRBV2	.	.	TRBJ2-1	CASSEQGPSNEQFF	TGTGCCAGCAGTGAACAGGGGCCTTCGAATGAGCAGTTCTTC
TRBV27	.	TRBD1	TRBJ2-7	CASSLHTGTGTYEQYF	TGTGCCAGCAGTTTACACACCGGGACAGGGACCTACGAGCAGTACTTC